A selection of T cell receptor beta chains follows, all from one sample in a study of memory CD4+ T cells and cytomegalovirus serostatus. Some clones are missing from TCRdb's copy, which holds only in-frame ones; the method was immunoSEQ multiplex PCR. Counted here are about 50,000 clones, roughly 80% occurring once; the ten biggest clones make up less than 0.5%. The specimen was memory CD4+ T cells from blood. The receptors originated from an adult in good health and CMV-seronegative. Each CDR3 is given with its conserved first and last residue. D genes are given only for firm matches. Clone sizes are given selectively: once, few, many, or a class where the clone is expanded.

v_gene,abundance,j_gene,d_gene,CDR3nt,CDR3aa
TRBV7-8,.,TRBJ2-5,.,TGTGCCAGCAGACGGGCCCAAGAGACCCAGTACTTC,CASRRAQETQYF
TRBV5-6,.,TRBJ2-7,.,TGTGCCAGCAGCCCGGATCAGAGCTCCTACGAGCAGTACTTC,CASSPDQSSYEQYF
TRBV6-1,.,TRBJ1-2,.,TGTGCCAGCAGTCGCTCGGAGGGAAGCTATGGCTACACCTTC,CASSRSEGSYGYTF
TRBV7-8,.,TRBJ1-1,.,TGTGCCAGCAGCTTAGTAGGGTACACTGAAGCTTTCTTT,CASSLVGYTEAFF
TRBV5-1,.,TRBJ2-5,TRBD2,TGCGCCAGCAGTACCGGACTAGCGGGGTTTCACTTC,CASSTGLAGFHF
TRBV5-1,.,TRBJ1-3,TRBD1,TGCGCCAGCAGCTTTACAGGGGAAGAAGAAAACACCATATATTTT,CASSFTGEEENTIYF
TRBV4-2,.,TRBJ1-6,TRBD1,TGTGCCAGCAGCCAAGATAGGGGACAGGGTGGGTCACCCCTCCACTTT,CASSQDRGQGGSPLHF
TRBV10-3,.,TRBJ1-2,.,TGTGCCATCAGTTTTGACACGGCCGGAGGGTATGGCTACACCTTC,CAISFDTAGGYGYTF
TRBV7-2,.,TRBJ2-3,.,TGTGCCAGCAGCTTCAAGGTAGCGGATACGCAGTATTTT,CASSFKVADTQYF
TRBV5-5,.,TRBJ1-2,TRBD1,TGTGCCAGCAGCGCGTTGACAGGGAGGACGTCTAACTATGGCTACACCTTC,CASSALTGRTSNYGYTF
TRBV7-6,.,TRBJ2-1,TRBD1,TGTGCCAGCAGCCCAGCTACAGGGGAGTCCTACAATGAGCAGTTCTTC,CASSPATGESYNEQFF
TRBV5-6,.,TRBJ2-7,TRBD1,TGTGCCAGCAGCGCGGACAGGGGCTACGAGCAGTACTTC,CASSADRGYEQYF
TRBV5-1,.,TRBJ1-5,.,TGCGCCAGCAGCTTGGGAGGTGGGGCCATGGGGCCCCAGCATTTT,CASSLGGGAMGPQHF
TRBV18,.,TRBJ1-2,.,TGTGCCAGTTCATCGGTCACGAAAGGGGTGAATGCTGGCTACACCTTC,CASSSVTKGVNAGYTF
TRBV4-2,.,TRBJ1-2,.,TGTGCCAGCAGCCAAGAAGGAAAGGTTCACTATGGCTACACCTTC,CASSQEGKVHYGYTF
TRBV5-6,few,TRBJ1-2,TRBD1,TGTGCCAGCAGCTTCCCAGGGGGGAACTATGGCTACACCTTC,CASSFPGGNYGYTF
TRBV7-6,.,TRBJ2-3,.,TGTGCCAGCAGCCCCCGCACAGATACGCAGTATTTT,CASSPRTDTQYF
TRBV7-8,.,TRBJ2-5,.,TGTGCCAGCAGCCCCGGGGCAGACAAACAAGAGACCCAGTACTTC,CASSPGADKQETQYF
TRBV6-6,.,TRBJ2-2,TRBD1,TGTGCCAGCAACCAGGACAGGGGTAGCACCGGGGAGCTGTTTTTT,CASNQDRGSTGELFF
TRBV9,.,TRBJ1-3,.,TGTGCCAGCAGCGGCCAGACGGTGGCCAGCTCTGGAAACACCATATATTTT,CASSGQTVASSGNTIYF
TRBV7-2,.,TRBJ1-2,TRBD1,TGTGCCAGCAGCTTGGACAGGGGGCCCTATGGCTACACCTTC,CASSLDRGPYGYTF
TRBV7-6,few,TRBJ2-1,.,TGTGCCAGCAGCTGGGCTCCCTACAATGAGCAGTTCTTC,CASSWAPYNEQFF
TRBV2,.,TRBJ2-3,.,TGTGCCAGCAGTGAAAGGTTCACAGATACGCAGTATTTT,CASSERFTDTQYF
TRBV12-5,.,TRBJ1-3,TRBD1,TGTGCTAGTGCCTCCCAGGGGGCCACGGGGGGAAACACCATATATTTT,CASASQGATGGNTIYF
TRBV7-9,.,TRBJ2-3,.,TGTGCCAGCAGCCGCGTGGGGGGACTCGGCACAGATACGCAGTATTTT,CASSRVGGLGTDTQYF
TRBV5-1,few,TRBJ2-1,.,TGCGCCAGCAGCTTGGATCCCACAGTCCCCTATTACAATGAGCAGTTCTTC,CASSLDPTVPYYNEQFF
TRBV7-6,.,TRBJ1-1,TRBD1,TGTGCCAGCAGCTCGACCACAGGGGCAGACACTGAAGCTTTCTTT,CASSSTTGADTEAFF